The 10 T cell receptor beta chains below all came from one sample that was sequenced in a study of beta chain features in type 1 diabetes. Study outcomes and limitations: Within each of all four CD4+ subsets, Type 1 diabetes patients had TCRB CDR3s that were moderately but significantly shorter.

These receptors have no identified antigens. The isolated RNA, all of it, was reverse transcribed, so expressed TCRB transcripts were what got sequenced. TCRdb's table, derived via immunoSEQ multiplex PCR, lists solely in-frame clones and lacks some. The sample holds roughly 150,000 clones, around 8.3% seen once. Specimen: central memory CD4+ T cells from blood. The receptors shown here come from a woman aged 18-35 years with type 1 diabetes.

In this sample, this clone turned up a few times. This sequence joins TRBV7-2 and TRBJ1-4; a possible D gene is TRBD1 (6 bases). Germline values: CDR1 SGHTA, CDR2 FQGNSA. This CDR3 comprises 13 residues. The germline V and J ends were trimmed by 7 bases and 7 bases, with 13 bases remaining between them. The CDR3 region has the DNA TGTGCCAGCAACACAGGGTGGGGTGAAAAACTGTTTTTT. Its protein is CASNTGWGEKLFF.

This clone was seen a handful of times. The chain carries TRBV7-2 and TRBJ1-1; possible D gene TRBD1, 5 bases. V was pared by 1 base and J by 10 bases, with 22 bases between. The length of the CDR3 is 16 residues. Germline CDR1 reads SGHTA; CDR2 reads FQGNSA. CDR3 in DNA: TGTGCCAGCAGCTTAGGGGCGGGTTGGGGCGGGGAGGGAGCTTTCTTT. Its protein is CASSLGAGWGGEGAFF.

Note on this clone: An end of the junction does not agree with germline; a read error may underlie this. DNA of the CDR3: TGCGCCAGCAGCCGAACCCAGACAGGTTACGAAAAACTGTTTTTT. Protein sequence: CASSRTQTGYEKLFF. The chain recombines TRBV11-2 with TRBJ1-4; weak D call: TRBD1 (6 bases). The CDR3 extends over 15 amino acids. Per germline, CDR1 SGHAT and CDR2 FQNNGV.

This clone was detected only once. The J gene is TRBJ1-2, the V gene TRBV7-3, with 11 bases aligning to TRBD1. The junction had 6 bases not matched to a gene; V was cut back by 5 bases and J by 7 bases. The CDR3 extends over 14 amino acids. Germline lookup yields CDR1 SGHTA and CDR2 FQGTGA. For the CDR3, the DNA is TGTGCCAGCAGCCCCGGACAGGGGGCGGTTGGCTACACCTTC. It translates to CASSPGQGAVGYTF.

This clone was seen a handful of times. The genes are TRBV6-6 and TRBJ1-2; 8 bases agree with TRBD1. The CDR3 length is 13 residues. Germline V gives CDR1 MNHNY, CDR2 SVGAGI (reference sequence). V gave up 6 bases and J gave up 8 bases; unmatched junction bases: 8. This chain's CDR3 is CASSLQGAEGYTF. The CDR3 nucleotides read TGTGCCAGCAGCCTGCAGGGGGCTGAGGGCTACACCTTC.

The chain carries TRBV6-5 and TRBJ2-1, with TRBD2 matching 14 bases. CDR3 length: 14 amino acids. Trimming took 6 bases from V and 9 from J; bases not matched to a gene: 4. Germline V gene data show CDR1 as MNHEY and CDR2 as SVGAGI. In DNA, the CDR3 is TGTGCCAGCAGATTTGGACTAGCGGGGGGTGAGCAGTTCTTC. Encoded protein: CASRFGLAGGEQFF.

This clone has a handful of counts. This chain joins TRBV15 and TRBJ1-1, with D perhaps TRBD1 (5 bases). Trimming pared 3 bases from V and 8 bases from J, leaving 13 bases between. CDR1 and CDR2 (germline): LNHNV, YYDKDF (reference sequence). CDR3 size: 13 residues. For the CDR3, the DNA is TGTGCCACCAGCAGGATACAGGAATCCGAAGCTTTCTTT. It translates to CATSRIQESEAFF.

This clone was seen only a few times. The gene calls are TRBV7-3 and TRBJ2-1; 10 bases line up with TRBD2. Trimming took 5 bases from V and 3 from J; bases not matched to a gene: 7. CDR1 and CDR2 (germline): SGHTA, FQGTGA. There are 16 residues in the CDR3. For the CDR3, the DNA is TGTGCCAGCAGCCAACAAGCGGGAGGGCTCTACAATGAGCAGTTCTTC. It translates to CASSQQAGGLYNEQFF.

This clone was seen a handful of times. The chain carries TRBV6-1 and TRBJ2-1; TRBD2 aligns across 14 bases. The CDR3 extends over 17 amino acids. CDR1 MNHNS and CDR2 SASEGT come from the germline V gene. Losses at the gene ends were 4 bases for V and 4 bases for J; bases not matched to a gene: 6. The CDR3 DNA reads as TGTGCCAGCAGTGCGGGGACTAGCGGGAGTATGTACAATGAGCAGTTCTTC. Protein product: CASSAGTSGSMYNEQFF.

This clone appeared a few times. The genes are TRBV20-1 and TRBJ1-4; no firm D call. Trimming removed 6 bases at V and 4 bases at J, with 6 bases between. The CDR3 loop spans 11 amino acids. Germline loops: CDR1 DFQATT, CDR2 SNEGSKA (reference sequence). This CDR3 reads CSAGSNEKLFF. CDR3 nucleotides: TGCAGTGCAGGGAGTAATGAAAAACTGTTTTTT.